A selection of T cell receptor beta chains follows, all from one sample in a study of T cell repertoires in cytomegalovirus infection. TCRdb re-called the reads through MiXCR, storing one row per CDR3 protein. Found here are some 100,000 distinct CDR3 sequences, 23% of them singletons; the top ten hold about two fifths. Sequences were obtained from CD8+ T cells from PBMCs. The receptors stem from a human donor in good health (CMV status not recorded). Some clones in this sample may be carry-over from other donors' samples. CDR3s include the opening cysteine and the closing phenylalanine or tryptophan. A D gene is named only where the DNA matches it firmly. Not every row has a clone size; where given, it reads once, few, many or a size class.

d_gene: .; abundance: .; j_gene: TRBJ1-2; v_gene: TRBV7-9; CDR3nt: TGTGCCAGCAGCTTAGCGGGGCCGAGGGGCTACACCTTC; CDR3aa: CASSLAGPRGYTF
d_gene: .; abundance: few; j_gene: TRBJ1-1; v_gene: TRBV7-9; CDR3nt: TGTGCCAGCAGCCCACCGACCGAGAACACTGAAGCTTTCTTT; CDR3aa: CASSPPTENTEAFF
d_gene: TRBD2; abundance: .; j_gene: TRBJ2-1; v_gene: TRBV28; CDR3nt: TGTGCCAGCAGTTTATTGGGGACTAGCGGGGGGGCGTGGAATGAGCAGTTCTTC; CDR3aa: CASSLLGTSGGAWNEQFF
d_gene: .; abundance: .; j_gene: TRBJ2-3; v_gene: TRBV28; CDR3nt: TGTGCCAGCAGTTTTCGGCAACACACAGATACGCAGTATTTT; CDR3aa: CASSFRQHTDTQYF
d_gene: .; abundance: .; j_gene: TRBJ1-2; v_gene: TRBV12-3/TRBV12-4; CDR3nt: TGTGCCAGCAGTTTAGAACATGACCCTCCCGGATATGGCTACACCTTC; CDR3aa: CASSLEHDPPGYGYTF
d_gene: TRBD1; abundance: .; j_gene: TRBJ1-5; v_gene: TRBV6-2/TRBV6-3; CDR3nt: TGTGCCAGCAGTCCTCTAGACAGGGGAAATCAGCCCCAGCATTTT; CDR3aa: CASSPLDRGNQPQHF
d_gene: TRBD2; abundance: .; j_gene: TRBJ2-1; v_gene: TRBV30; CDR3nt: TGTGCCTGGACAGGACTAGCGGGGACCTACAATGAGCAGTTCTTC; CDR3aa: CAWTGLAGTYNEQFF
d_gene: .; abundance: .; j_gene: TRBJ2-3; v_gene: TRBV12-3/TRBV12-4; CDR3nt: TGTGCCAGCCTCATTGGGGGCACAGATACGCAGTATTTT; CDR3aa: CASLIGGTDTQYF
d_gene: .; abundance: many; j_gene: TRBJ2-3; v_gene: TRBV7-9; CDR3nt: TGTGCCAGCAGCTTAAACCGGCTTGATGCAGGGCCAGATACGCAGTATTTT; CDR3aa: CASSLNRLDAGPDTQYF
d_gene: .; abundance: few; j_gene: TRBJ1-4; v_gene: TRBV28; CDR3nt: TGTGCCAGCAGCCTCAGGGAACGGTTTGAAAAACTGTTTTTT; CDR3aa: CASSLRERFEKLFF
d_gene: .; abundance: .; j_gene: TRBJ1-2; v_gene: TRBV29-1; CDR3nt: TGCAGCGTTGAGGGCCGGGATCGCTACACCTTC; CDR3aa: CSVEGRDRYTF
d_gene: .; abundance: once; j_gene: TRBJ1-3; v_gene: TRBV11-2; CDR3nt: TGTGCCAGCACCCCCCTCTACGATCCTGGAAACACCATATATTTT; CDR3aa: CASTPLYDPGNTIYF
d_gene: .; abundance: .; j_gene: TRBJ1-5; v_gene: TRBV4-1; CDR3nt: TGCGCCAGCAGCCAAGAAGGTCTTCAGCCCCAGCATTTT; CDR3aa: CASSQEGLQPQHF
d_gene: TRBD1; abundance: .; j_gene: TRBJ2-3; v_gene: TRBV29-1; CDR3nt: TGCAGCGTTAGGACAGGAGCCAGCACAGATACGCAGTATTTT; CDR3aa: CSVRTGASTDTQYF
d_gene: TRBD2; abundance: .; j_gene: TRBJ2-7; v_gene: TRBV20-1; CDR3nt: TGCAGTTTCCTCCGATTAATAGATGGGGCTAGCGGGACGTCCTACGAGCAGTACTTC; CDR3aa: CSFLRLIDGASGTSYEQYF
d_gene: .; abundance: .; j_gene: TRBJ2-3; v_gene: TRBV12-3/TRBV12-4; CDR3nt: TGTGCCAGCAGTTTAGGGGAGCGGAGTGACACAGATACGCAGTATTTT; CDR3aa: CASSLGERSDTDTQYF
d_gene: TRBD2; abundance: few; j_gene: TRBJ2-1; v_gene: TRBV20-1; CDR3nt: TGCAGTGCTAGGGACTCGGGACTAGCGGCCAATGAGCAGTTCTTC; CDR3aa: CSARDSGLAANEQFF
d_gene: .; abundance: many; j_gene: TRBJ1-2; v_gene: TRBV12-3/TRBV12-4; CDR3nt: TGTGCCAGCAGCGACCCGGACAGCCCATCGTCTCTCTATGGCTACACCTTC; CDR3aa: CASSDPDSPSSLYGYTF
d_gene: .; abundance: .; j_gene: TRBJ2-7; v_gene: TRBV6-2/TRBV6-3; CDR3nt: TGTGCCAGCAGTACCCGGTCCAGACAGTCCTACGAGCAGTACTTC; CDR3aa: CASSTRSRQSYEQYF
d_gene: .; abundance: .; j_gene: TRBJ2-1; v_gene: TRBV5-1; CDR3nt: TGCGCCAGCAGCTTGGTTGCGGGGCATTACAATGAGCAGTTCTTC; CDR3aa: CASSLVAGHYNEQFF
d_gene: TRBD2; abundance: .; j_gene: TRBJ2-1; v_gene: TRBV18; CDR3nt: TGTGCCAGCTCACCGACTAGCGGGAGACAGCACAATGAGCAGTTCTTC; CDR3aa: CASSPTSGRQHNEQFF
d_gene: .; abundance: few; j_gene: TRBJ1-1; v_gene: TRBV28; CDR3nt: TGTGCCAGCCGGACCTTGTTGGGTAATGGCACTGAAGCTTTCTTT; CDR3aa: CASRTLLGNGTEAFF
d_gene: .; abundance: once; j_gene: TRBJ2-1; v_gene: TRBV2; CDR3nt: TGTGCCAGCCTCTGGAGGGATGAGCAGTTCTTC; CDR3aa: CASLWRDEQFF
d_gene: TRBD1; abundance: few; j_gene: TRBJ1-1; v_gene: TRBV19; CDR3nt: TGTGCCACCGACAGGGCCGTAGGTGGCACTGAAGCTTTCTTT; CDR3aa: CATDRAVGGTEAFF
d_gene: .; abundance: .; j_gene: TRBJ2-7; v_gene: TRBV13; CDR3nt: TGTGCCAGCGCCCGACAGGCCTACGAGCAGTACTTC; CDR3aa: CASARQAYEQYF